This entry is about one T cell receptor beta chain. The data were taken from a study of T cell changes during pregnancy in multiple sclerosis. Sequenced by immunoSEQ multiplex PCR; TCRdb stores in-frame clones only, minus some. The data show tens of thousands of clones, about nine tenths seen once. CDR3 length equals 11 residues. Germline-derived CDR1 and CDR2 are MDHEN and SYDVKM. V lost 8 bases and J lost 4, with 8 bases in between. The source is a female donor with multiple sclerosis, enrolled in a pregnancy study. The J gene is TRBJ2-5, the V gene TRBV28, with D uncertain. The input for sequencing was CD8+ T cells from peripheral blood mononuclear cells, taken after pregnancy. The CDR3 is CASLRSETQYF. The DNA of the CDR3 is TGTGCCAGCCTAAGATCAGAGACCCAGTACTTC.